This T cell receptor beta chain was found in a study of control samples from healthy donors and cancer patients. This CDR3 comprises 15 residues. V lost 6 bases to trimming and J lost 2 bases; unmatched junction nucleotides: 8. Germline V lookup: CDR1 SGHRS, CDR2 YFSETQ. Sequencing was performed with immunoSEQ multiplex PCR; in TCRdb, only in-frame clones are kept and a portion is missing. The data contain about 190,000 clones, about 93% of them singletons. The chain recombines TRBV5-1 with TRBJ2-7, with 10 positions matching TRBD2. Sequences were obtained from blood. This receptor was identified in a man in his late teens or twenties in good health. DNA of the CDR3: TGCGCCAGCACCGAGGAGCGGGGGGGAACCTACGAGCAGTACTTC. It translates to CASTEERGGTYEQYF.